The 18 T cell receptor beta chains in this list originate from one sample, sequenced in a study of Graves' ophthalmopathy and Graves' hyperthyroidism. RNA transcripts served as template for amplifying TCR beta CDR3 sequences. HTBI-primed first-round RT-PCR preceded second-round multiplex PCR. From the multiplex PCR reads, TCRdb called clonotypes with MiXCR, one entry per CDR3 protein. The table records about 370,000 distinct CDR3 sequences, about 18% of them present only once. Material for sequencing was peripheral blood. These receptors were obtained from a woman in her late teens or twenties with Graves' ophthalmopathy.

In its sample, this clonotype was seen many times. This sequence joins TRBV29-1 and TRBJ2-5; D may be TRBD2 (5 bases). V dropped 4 bases and J dropped 1 base, with 16 bases sitting between them. This CDR3 is built from 15 residues. Germline values: CDR1 SQVTM, CDR2 ANQGSEA. In nucleotides, the CDR3 is TGCAGCGTTGCGAAGGACTCGCGGGCCCAAGAGACCCAGTACTTC. As protein: CSVAKDSRAQETQYF.

This clonotype was counted many times. The V call is TRBV7-2, the J call TRBJ2-7; 10 bases agree with TRBD2. Per the germline V gene, CDR1 is SGHTA and CDR2 is FQGNSA. CDR3 length: 15 residues. J gave up 7 bases and V 5 bases, and 11 bases lay outside the gene matches. The DNA for the CDR3 is TGTGCCAGCAGCCCCACCCTAGCGGGAGCAGAGGAGCAGTACTTC. Amino acids: CASSPTLAGAEEQYF.

The V gene is TRBV6-2 or TRBV6-3, the J gene TRBJ2-7; D unresolved. CDR3 size: 13 residues. From germline, CDR1 is MNHEY and CDR2 SVGEGT. Deletions cut 2 bases from V and 3 bases from J, with 8 bases between. This CDR3 reads CASSYHRLYEQYF. Written as DNA, the CDR3 is TGTGCCAGCAGTTACCACCGACTCTACGAGCAGTACTTC.

This rearrangement joins TRBV4-2 to TRBJ1-1; D call uncertain. Between the trimmed V and J ends, which lost 0 bases and 4 bases, there was a span of 6 bases. CDR3 length: 13 amino acids. In germline, CDR1 is LGHNA, CDR2 YNFKEQ. CDR3 nucleotides: TGTGCCAGCAGCCAAGAGACCACCACTGAAGCTTTCTTT. Residues: CASSQETTTEAFF.

At least ten counts were recorded for this clonotype. The gene calls are TRBV12-3 or TRBV12-4 and TRBJ1-5, with 7 bases identical to TRBD1. This CDR3 has 16 residues. V shed 5 bases, J shed 1 base, and the junction held 8 bases outside the gene matches. The CDR3 DNA is TGTGCCAGCAGTCATCTGACAGGGCCAAGCAATCAGCCCCAGCATTTT. The encoded protein is CASSHLTGPSNQPQHF.

This clonotype was seen ten or more times. V and J are TRBV7-3 and TRBJ2-5; D uncertain. Trimming left V 5 bases short and J 2 bases short, with 9 bases between. Germline-derived CDR1 and CDR2 are SGHTA and FQGTGA. The CDR3 extends over 13 amino acids. DNA for the CDR3: TGTGCCAGCAGCCCCCTTCAGCAAGAGACCCAGTACTTC. It codes for CASSPLQQETQYF.

This clonotype was counted at least ten times. J is TRBJ1-5 and V is TRBV28; D remains ambiguous. CDR1 MDHEN and CDR2 SYDVKM come from the germline V gene. Trimming cost V 6 bases and J 0 bases, with 18 bases left between them. The CDR3 consists of 17 residues. The DNA for the CDR3 is TGTGCCAGCAGCCCCACCCCGGGCAGGTTTAGCAATCAGCCCCAGCATTTT. Translated: CASSPTPGRFSNQPQHF.

This clonotype was counted many times. This sequence joins TRBV7-8 and TRBJ1-5; no clear D gene. Trimming removed 3 bases at V and 4 bases at J, with 4 bases between. This CDR3 has 12 amino acids. Germline loops: CDR1 SGHVS, CDR2 FQNEAQ. The CDR3 DNA reads TGTGCCAGCAGCTTTCCTAATCAGCCCCAGCATTTT. This encodes CASSFPNQPQHF.

Details on this clonotype: A read error is possible here, since a much larger clone lies one base away. The CDR3 ends on some other residue instead of the conserved phenylalanine or tryptophan, so this is likely a read error. J is TRBJ1-5 and V is TRBV19, with a tentative D call TRBD1 (5 bases). Trimming took 3 bases from V and 6 from J, leaving 15 bases between them. The CDR3 covers 15 residues. CDR1 LNHDA and CDR2 SQIVND come from the germline V gene (reference sequence). DNA of the CDR3: TGTGCCAGTAGTATCTCTGGGCAGGGAAGTCAGCCCCAGCATCTT. This translates into CASSISGQGSQPQHL.

This clonotype was observed many times. The chain has TRBV30 and TRBJ1-2; a possible D gene is TRBD1 (6 bases). The V and J ends lost 7 bases and 4 bases respectively, with 19 bases between them. CDR3 length: 14 amino acids. CDR1 and CDR2 (germline): GTSNPN, SVGIG (reference sequence). The CDR3 nucleotides read TGTGCCTACAAGACAGGACCTATCTTCTATGGCTACACCTTC. It specifies CAYKTGPIFYGYTF.

This clonotype was recorded at least ten times. The V gene is TRBV6-1, the J gene TRBJ1-5; perhaps TRBD1 as D (6 bases). The CDR3 spans 15 residues. Germline loops: CDR1 MNHNS, CDR2 SASEGT. Between the trimmed V and J ends, which lost 4 bases and 4 bases, there was a span of 14 bases. The CDR3 DNA follows: TGTGCCAGCAGTGGCAGCCGGGACAAGAATCAGCCCCAGCATTTT. Amino acids: CASSGSRDKNQPQHF.

As to this clonotype: A much larger clonotype is one base distant, so this may be a read error. The CDR3 protein is CASSLHYNGGPGYEQYF. In nucleotides, the CDR3 is TGTGCCAGCAGCTTACATTACAACGGGGGGCCGGGCTACGAGCAGTACTTC. The rearrangement links TRBV11-1 to TRBJ2-7; perhaps TRBD2 as D (7 bases). The CDR3 has 17 amino acids. The germline V and J ends were trimmed by 2 bases and 3 bases, with 20 bases remaining between them. CDR1 and CDR2 from the germline V gene are SGHAT and FQDESV (reference sequence).

This clonotype was counted a few times. This rearrangement joins TRBV6-2 or TRBV6-3 to TRBJ2-2; D is possibly TRBD1 or TRBD2 (5 bases each). This CDR3 has 17 residues. Germline V gene sequence: CDR1 MNHEY, CDR2 SVGEGT. The V end lost 6 bases, the J end lost 5 bases, and 22 bases lay between the germline ends. The CDR3 here is CASSSLQGASRTGELFF. As DNA, the CDR3 is TGTGCCAGCAGCTCGCTCCAGGGAGCCTCGAGGACCGGGGAGCTGTTTTTT.

This clonotype was counted ten times or more. V usage is TRBV30 and J usage is TRBJ1-3; D remains ambiguous. Trimming shortened V by 3 bases and J by 2 bases, and 8 bases separated the two germline ends. Germline V gene data show CDR1 as GTSNPN and CDR2 as SVGIG (reference sequence). CDR3 size: 13 residues. CDR3 DNA sequence: TGTGCCTGGAGCTACCGCGCTGGAAACACCATATATTTT. Translated: CAWSYRAGNTIYF.

This clonotype was recorded a few times. The rearrangement uses TRBV29-1 and TRBJ2-7, with 8 bases identical to TRBD1. V was pared by 4 bases and J by 2 bases, with 7 bases of the junction left unmatched. Germline V gene data show CDR1 as SQVTM and CDR2 as ANQGSEA. The CDR3 runs to 14 residues. The CDR3 DNA reads as TGCAGCGTTGGGACCCCCAGGGGGCCCTACGAGCAGTACTTC. Translating it yields CSVGTPRGPYEQYF.

The chain employs TRBV6-1 and TRBJ2-7; D assignment may be TRBD1 or TRBD2 (5 bases each). Germline CDR1 and CDR2: MNHNS and SASEGT. This CDR3 has 13 residues. V was shortened by 5 bases and J by 2 bases, with 10 bases between the two germline ends. CDR3 sequence: CASSRDAAYEQYF. The CDR3 nucleotides read TGTGCCAGCAGTAGGGACGCAGCCTACGAGCAGTACTTC.

The gene calls are TRBV28 and TRBJ2-7, with TRBD2 matching 9 bases. V shed 2 bases and J 6 bases; nucleotides not matched to a gene: 8. This CDR3 comprises 15 residues. Germline loops: CDR1 MDHEN, CDR2 SYDVKM. CDR3 amino acids: CASSLVVAGASEQYF. In DNA form, the CDR3 reads TGTGCCAGCAGTTTAGTCGTAGCGGGAGCAAGCGAGCAGTACTTC.

The chain uses TRBV30 and TRBJ2-2; the D is unclear. The CDR3 consists of 16 residues. Germline V gives CDR1 GTSNPN, CDR2 SVGIG (reference sequence). Trimming pared 2 bases from V and 1 base from J, leaving 14 bases between. For the CDR3, the DNA is TGTGCCTGGAGTAAGGAATCTGCCATGAACACCGGGGAGCTGTTTTTT. It codes for CAWSKESAMNTGELFF. The variable domain in full, with the rest retrieved from reference TRBV30 and TRBJ2-2, is SQTIHQWPATLVQPVGSPLSLECTVEGTSNPNLYWYRQAAGRGLQLLFYSVGIGQISSEVPQNLSASRPQDRQFILSSKKLLLSDSGFYLCAWSKESAMNTGELFFGEGSRLTVL.